Each of the 25 T cell receptor beta chains below was sequenced from the same sample in a study of shared T cell receptors in the human thymus (dated by TCRdb to the early 2020s). Library creation used the immunoSEQ multiplex PCR assay. TCRdb holds this immuneACCESS table with in-frame rearrangements only. Some clones are missing; in checked studies, unresolved V genes explain under half, and the rest has no known cause. This sample gives more than 550,000 clones in total; 80% to 90% of them show up just once. Roughly 0.01% of the sample is in the top ten clones. These data are also associated with another study on human thymus T cells.

Specimen: thymocytes. These receptors originate from a girl under three years old with a congenital heart defect. Donor details come from another sample of the same person, matched by shared clones.

This rearrangement joins TRBV5-1 to TRBJ2-7; 8 bases map to TRBD2. This CDR3 region has 15 residues. The germline CDR1 and CDR2 sequences are SGHRS and YFSETQ. Losses at the gene ends were 2 bases for V and 1 base for J; bases not matched to a gene: 5. The CDR3 DNA is TGCGCCAGCAGCTTAAAGCGGGGGAGATCCTACGAGCAGTACTTC. Its translation: CASSLKRGRSYEQYF.

The chain employs TRBV5-4 and TRBJ2-7; D may be TRBD1 (6 bases). In germline, CDR1 is SGHNT, CDR2 YYREEE (reference sequence). Trimming shortened V by 1 base and J by 2 bases, and 19 bases separated the two germline ends. The CDR3 totals 17 residues. The CDR3 DNA reads TGTGCCAGCAGCTTGTTTCCCACAGGGAAGGGGACCTACGAGCAGTACTTC. Protein: CASSLFPTGKGTYEQYF.

The CDR3 region has the DNA TGTGCCATCAGTCCGACAGTGAACACTGAAGCTTTCTTT. Its protein product is CAISPTVNTEAFF. The chain links TRBV10-3 to TRBJ1-1, with D perhaps matching TRBD1 (5 bases). CDR1 ENHRY and CDR2 SYGVKD come from the germline V gene. This CDR3 contains 13 residues. V lost 5 bases to trimming and J lost 0 bases, with 7 bases between them.

V is TRBV9 and J is TRBJ2-2; 10 bases map to TRBD2. Germline V gene sequence: CDR1 SGDLS, CDR2 YYNGEE. This CDR3 region has 14 residues. With V trimmed by 10 bases and J by 0 bases, 3 bases remained unmatched. The CDR3 DNA is TGTGCCGGGACTAGCGACCCGAACACCGGGGAGCTGTTTTTT. Encoded protein: CAGTSDPNTGELFF.

This clone was picked up a small number of times. CDR3 DNA: TGCGCCAGCAGCCAAGGTTACCCAGGGCCAATGAACACTGAAGCTTTCTTT. This gives the protein CASSQGYPGPMNTEAFF. The rearrangement links TRBV4-1 to TRBJ1-1, with D possibly being TRBD1 (5 bases). Germline V CDR1 and CDR2: MGHRA, YSYEKL. The CDR3 consists of 17 residues. The V gene lost 1 base and the J gene lost 0 bases, with 15 bases spanning the gap.

The V gene is TRBV19, the J gene TRBJ2-1; 9 positions match TRBD1. The CDR3 runs 16 residues. V shed 3 bases and J 6 bases; nucleotides not matched to a gene: 9. Per germline, CDR1 LNHDA and CDR2 SQIVND (reference sequence). CDR3 in DNA: TGTGCCAGTAGTATGGACCGGGACAGGGTACGCAATGAGCAGTTCTTC. Residues: CASSMDRDRVRNEQFF.

V gene TRBV7-9 combines with J gene TRBJ1-1, with TRBD1 matching over 10 bases. Unmatched junction bases numbered 12, after V lost 4 bases and J lost 4 bases. The CDR3 spans 17 residues. CDR1 and CDR2 (germline): SEHNR, FQNEAQ (reference sequence). The CDR3 protein is CASSSSRDRGSPTEAFF. The CDR3 coding sequence is TGTGCCAGCAGCTCCAGCCGGGACAGGGGAAGTCCCACTGAAGCTTTCTTT.

The chain links TRBV7-2 to TRBJ2-2; D possibly corresponds to TRBD1 (6 bases). The CDR3 loop spans 14 amino acids. Trimming took off 6 bases at V and 4 bases at J, with 12 bases between the two ends. Germline V gene sequence: CDR1 SGHTA, CDR2 FQGNSA. The CDR3 DNA is TGTGCCAGCAGTTTCACAGGGTTCACCGGGGAGCTGTTTTTT. This sequence encodes CASSFTGFTGELFF.

The V call is TRBV7-9, the J call TRBJ1-2, with a possible D match to TRBD1 (5 bases). The ends were cut back, 5 bases at V and 4 bases at J, with 17 bases in the middle. The germline V gene has CDR1 SEHNR and CDR2 FQNEAQ (reference sequence). The CDR3 covers 15 residues. In DNA form, the CDR3 reads TGTGCCAGCAGCCCGAGGCCAGGGAAAGGCTATGGCTACACCTTC. It translates to CASSPRPGKGYGYTF.

The genes are TRBV2 and TRBJ1-2; unclear D gene. Between the trimmed V and J ends, which lost 7 bases and 0 bases, there was a span of 9 bases. The length of the CDR3 is 13 residues. Germline CDR1 is SNHLY and CDR2 is FYNNEI. CDR3 in DNA: TGTGCCAGCACCAGACAACCTAACTATGGCTACACCTTC. Protein product: CASTRQPNYGYTF.

This clone was counted between two and nine times. CDR3 nucleotides: TGTGCCAGCAGTCAACAGGGGGGACAAACTGAAGCTTTCTTT. This encodes CASSQQGGQTEAFF. The V gene is TRBV6-6, the J gene TRBJ1-1; 8 bases are a match to TRBD1. Losses at the gene ends were 5 bases for V and 5 bases for J; bases not matched to a gene: 7. The CDR3 length is 14 residues. CDR1 MNHNY and CDR2 SVGAGI come from the germline V gene (reference sequence).

The chain is built from TRBV10-2 and TRBJ2-1; TRBD1 matches 9 bases. CDR1 and CDR2 from the germline V gene are WSHSY and SAAADI. V gave up 6 bases and J gave up 6 bases; unmatched junction bases: 3. This CDR3 has 13 residues. CDR3 bases: TGCGCCAGCAGCGGACAGGGGATCAATGAGCAGTTCTTC. It translates to CASSGQGINEQFF.

The gene calls are TRBV30 and TRBJ2-2; 10 nucleotides agree with TRBD1. Trimming at V came to 0 bases and at J to 3 bases, leaving 16 bases not matched to a gene. CDR1 is GTSNPN, CDR2 SVGIG, per germline (reference sequence). The CDR3 contains 20 residues. The CDR3 loop reads CAWSVRTGTGELGDTGELFF. DNA for the CDR3: TGTGCCTGGAGTGTAAGAACCGGGACAGGGGAGCTTGGGGACACCGGGGAGCTGTTTTTT. Filled out from reference TRBV30 and TRBJ2-2, the complete variable domain reads SQTIHQWPATLVQPVGSPLSLECTVEGTSNPNLYWYRQAAGRGLQLLFYSVGIGQISSEVPQNLSASRPQDRQFILSSKKLLLSDSGFYLCAWSVRTGTGELGDTGELFFGEGSRLTVL.

CDR3 nucleotide sequence: TGTGCCAGTAGTATGGGGCAGACGGAGTCTAACTATGGCTACACCTTC. Translating it yields CASSMGQTESNYGYTF. V is TRBV19 and J is TRBJ1-2; D is perhaps TRBD1 (5 bases). From germline, CDR1 is LNHDA and CDR2 SQIVND (reference sequence). Trimming removed 3 bases from V and 0 bases from J, with 14 bases in between. This CDR3 region has 16 residues.

The chain is built from TRBV15 and TRBJ2-5, with 12 positions matching TRBD2. The CDR3 loop spans 17 amino acids. Germline CDR1 reads LNHNV; CDR2 reads YYDKDF (reference sequence). Losses at the gene ends were 5 bases for V and 1 base for J; bases not matched to a gene: 8. This CDR3 is CATSVDSSGGGQETQYF. The CDR3 nucleotides are TGTGCCACCAGCGTAGACTCTAGCGGGGGGGGCCAAGAGACCCAGTACTTC.

The genes are TRBV27 and TRBJ1-5; D is perhaps TRBD1 (6 bases). Germline-derived CDR1 and CDR2 are MNHEY and SMNVEV (reference sequence). Trimming took 3 bases from V and 9 from J, leaving 18 bases between them. This CDR3 has 15 amino acids. CDR3 region: CASSFGFRGRWPQHF. DNA of the CDR3: TGTGCCAGCAGTTTTGGTTTCAGGGGAAGGTGGCCCCAGCATTTT.

CDR3 in amino acids: CASSPSGGGGQETQYF. CDR3 sequence (DNA): TGTGCCAGCAGCCCTAGCGGGGGAGGCGGCCAAGAGACCCAGTACTTC. The chain is built from TRBV7-2 and TRBJ2-5; 10 nucleotides match TRBD2. Germline V gene lookup returns CDR1 SGHTA and CDR2 FQGNSA. Trimming removed 5 bases from V and 1 base from J; junction bases left unmatched: 7. CDR3 length: 16 amino acids. The whole variable domain, filled in from reference TRBV7-2 and TRBJ2-5, reads GAGVSQSPSNKVTEKGKDVELRCDPISGHTALYWYRQSLGQGLEFLIYFQGNSAPDKSGLPSDRFSAERTGGSVSTLTIQRTQQEDSAVYLCASSPSGGGGQETQYFGPGTRLLVL.

This chain uses TRBV7-9 with TRBJ1-2; TRBD1 aligns across 8 bases. CDR1 and CDR2 (germline): SEHNR, FQNEAQ (reference sequence). Trimming at V came to 0 bases and at J to 6 bases, leaving 6 bases not matched to a gene. The CDR3 contains 15 residues. The CDR3 region has the DNA TGTGCCAGCAGCTTAGCGCGTGACAGGGGAGATGGCTACACCTTC. Amino acids: CASSLARDRGDGYTF. Based on the CDR3 plus reference TRBV7-9 and TRBJ1-2, the full variable domain is DTGVSQNPRHKITKRGQNVTFRCDPISEHNRLYWYRQTLGQGPEFLTYFQNEAQLEKSRLLSDRFSAERPKGSFSTLEIQRTEQGDSAMYLCASSLARDRGDGYTFGSGTRLTVV.

This CDR3 is CSVRLVNRVGETQYF. In nucleotides, the CDR3 is TGCAGCGTTCGGTTGGTGAACAGGGTGGGGGAGACCCAGTACTTC. V gene TRBV29-1 combines with J gene TRBJ2-5; the D gene is possibly TRBD1 (6 bases). The CDR3 consists of 15 residues. Germline assignment: CDR1 SQVTM and CDR2 ANQGSEA. Trimming took off 5 bases at V and 5 bases at J, with 21 bases between the two ends.

This chain uses TRBV27 with TRBJ2-7; D possibly corresponds to TRBD2 (6 bases). Germline lookup yields CDR1 MNHEY and CDR2 SMNVEV (reference sequence). This CDR3 is built from 13 residues. Trimming removed 6 bases from V and 7 bases from J, with 16 bases in between. This CDR3 is CASRMRDSGEQYF. The CDR3 nucleotides are TGTGCCAGCAGAATGCGGGACTCGGGGGAGCAGTACTTC.

For the CDR3, the DNA is TGTGCCACCAGCAGAGATCGACCGGGACAGGGACTTTACGAGCAGTACTTC. It encodes CATSRDRPGQGLYEQYF. The chain employs TRBV15 and TRBJ2-7, with TRBD1 matching over 9 bases. CDR1 is LNHNV, CDR2 YYDKDF, per germline (reference sequence). The CDR3 sequence is 17 residues long. V shed 0 bases, J shed 4 bases, and the junction held 10 bases outside the gene matches.

The genes are TRBV5-4 and TRBJ2-3; D uncertain. In germline, CDR1 is SGHNT, CDR2 YYREEE (reference sequence). Trimming removed 0 bases at V and 0 bases at J, with 11 bases between. The CDR3 consists of 16 residues. This chain's CDR3 is CASSLGGRKSTDTQYF. CDR3 coding DNA: TGTGCCAGCAGCTTGGGTGGCCGTAAGAGCACAGATACGCAGTATTTT. The whole variable domain, filled in from reference TRBV5-4 and TRBJ2-3, reads ETGVTQSPTHLIKTRGQQVTLRCSSQSGHNTVSWYQQALGQGPQFIFQYYREEENGRGNFPPRFSGLQFPNYSSELNVNALELDDSALYLCASSLGGRKSTDTQYFGPGTRLTVL.

The V call is TRBV5-1, the J call TRBJ2-2; 9 bases are a match to TRBD2. Germline V gene lookup returns CDR1 SGHRS and CDR2 YFSETQ. This CDR3 spans 18 amino acids. V dropped 0 bases and J dropped 2; count of bases not matched to a gene: 8. The DNA for the CDR3 is TGCGCCAGCAGCTTGGAAGTAGCGGGGGAGACAAACACCGGGGAGCTGTTTTTT. This sequence encodes CASSLEVAGETNTGELFF.

This chain connects TRBV19 to TRBJ1-5, with 7 bases aligning to TRBD1. V shed 4 bases, J shed 1 base, and the junction held 10 bases outside the gene matches. The CDR3 consists of 17 residues. Germline CDR1 and CDR2: LNHDA and SQIVND (reference sequence). The CDR3 sequence: CASSRTYRGVSNQPQHF. The DNA of the CDR3 is TGTGCCAGTAGTAGGACTTACAGGGGTGTAAGCAATCAGCCCCAGCATTTT.

The chain couples TRBV9 to TRBJ2-2, with a possible D match to TRBD2 (6 bases). The CDR3 is 17 residues long. Trimming pared 4 bases from V and 3 bases from J, leaving 19 bases between. Germline values: CDR1 SGDLS, CDR2 YYNGEE. Here the CDR3 reads CASSPYFSSADTGELFF. The CDR3 coding sequence is TGTGCCAGCAGCCCGTACTTCTCTAGCGCGGACACCGGGGAGCTGTTTTTT.